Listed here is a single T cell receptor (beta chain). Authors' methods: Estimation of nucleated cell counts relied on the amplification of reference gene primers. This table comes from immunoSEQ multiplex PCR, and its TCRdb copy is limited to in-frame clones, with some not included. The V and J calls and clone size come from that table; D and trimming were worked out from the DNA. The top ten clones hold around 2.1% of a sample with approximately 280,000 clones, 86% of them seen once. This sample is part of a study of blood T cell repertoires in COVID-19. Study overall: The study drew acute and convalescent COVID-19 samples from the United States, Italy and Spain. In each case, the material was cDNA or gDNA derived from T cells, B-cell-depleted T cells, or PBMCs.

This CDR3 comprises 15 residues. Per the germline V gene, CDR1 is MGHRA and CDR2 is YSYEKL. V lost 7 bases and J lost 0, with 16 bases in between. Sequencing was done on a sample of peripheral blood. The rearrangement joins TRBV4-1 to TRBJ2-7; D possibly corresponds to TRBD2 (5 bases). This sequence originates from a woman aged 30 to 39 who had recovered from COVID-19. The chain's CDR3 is CASTLATGSSYEQYF. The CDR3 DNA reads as TGCGCCAGCACCCTGGCCACTGGGAGCTCCTACGAGCAGTACTTC.